This T cell receptor beta chain was recorded in a study of siplizumab effects on memory and regulatory T cells. Findings and limits, study-wide: Whether proliferating Tregs in siplizumab cultures suppress was not functionally confirmed.

Sequencing was performed with immunoSEQ multiplex PCR; in TCRdb, only in-frame clones are kept and a portion is missing. The profile shows roughly 92,000 clones, roughly 94% of them singletons. The CDR3 runs to 15 residues. Trimming left V 4 bases short and J 4 bases short, with 17 bases between. Germline-derived CDR1 and CDR2 are SGHRS and YFSETQ. On this clone: Its target is unknown.

This chain links TRBV5-1 with TRBJ2-5; perhaps TRBD1 as D (6 bases). This receptor was taken from a human donor in good health. Sequencing input: non-Treg CD4+ T cells sorted from blood. CDR3 bases: TGCGCCAGCAGCCAACTACAGGGAGCTAGAGAGACCCAGTACTTC. Translated: CASSQLQGARETQYF.